The rows below give T cell receptor beta chains drawn from one sample of a study of cytotoxic CD8 clonotypes in ibrutinib-treated CLL. Here immunoSEQ multiplex PCR was the method, and the copy in TCRdb shows in-frame clones only, minus some. The sample lists a few hundred thousand clones, 60% to 75% occurring once. This material consisted of PBMCs, taken after 24 months of ibrutinib treatment. These receptors were obtained from a human donor with chronic lymphocytic leukemia. The CDR3 runs from the conserved cysteine through the conserved F or W. The order of the fields is clone size, V gene, CDR3 protein. Clone size, where shown, is once, few, many, or a class for clones that have expanded.

abundance: .; v_gene: TRBV15; CDR3aa: CATSRDRASFETQYF
abundance: .; v_gene: TRBV18; CDR3aa: CASSPKVGGSYNEQFF
abundance: .; v_gene: TRBV5-6; CDR3aa: CASSSQGDQPQHF
abundance: .; v_gene: TRBV15; CDR3aa: CATSEAGGYGYTF
abundance: once; v_gene: TRBV19; CDR3aa: CATFNTGVGTDTQYF
abundance: .; v_gene: TRBV19; CDR3aa: CASGTSGSRSQETQYF
abundance: .; v_gene: TRBV30; CDR3aa: CAWSVVGGLNEQFF
abundance: .; v_gene: TRBV9; CDR3aa: CASSVELGGTDTQYF
abundance: .; v_gene: TRBV25-1; CDR3aa: CASSETGGRARETQYF
abundance: .; v_gene: TRBV18; CDR3aa: CASSRLTASNQPQHF
abundance: .; v_gene: TRBV4-2; CDR3aa: CASSQGSGENTIYF
abundance: few; v_gene: TRBV5-1; CDR3aa: CASSLAGRETDTQYF
abundance: .; v_gene: TRBV9; CDR3aa: CASSVAGGQSYEAFF
abundance: few; v_gene: TRBV7-6; CDR3aa: CASSLSSYNEQFF
abundance: .; v_gene: TRBV7-8; CDR3aa: CASSLTDSSYNEQFF
abundance: .; v_gene: TRBV29-1; CDR3aa: CSAYLEEAQETQYF
abundance: .; v_gene: TRBV7-2; CDR3aa: CASSLGGDKYGYTF